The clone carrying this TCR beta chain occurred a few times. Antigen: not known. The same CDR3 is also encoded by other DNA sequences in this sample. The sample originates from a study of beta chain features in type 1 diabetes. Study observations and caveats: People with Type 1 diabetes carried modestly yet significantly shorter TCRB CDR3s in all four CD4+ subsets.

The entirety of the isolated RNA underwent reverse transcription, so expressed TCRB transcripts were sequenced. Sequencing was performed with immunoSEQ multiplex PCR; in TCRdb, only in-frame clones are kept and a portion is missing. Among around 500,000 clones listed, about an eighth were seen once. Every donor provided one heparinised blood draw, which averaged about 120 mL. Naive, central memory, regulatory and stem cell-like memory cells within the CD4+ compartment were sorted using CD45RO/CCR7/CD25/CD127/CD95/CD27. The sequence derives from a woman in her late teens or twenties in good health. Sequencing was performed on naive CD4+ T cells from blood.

The CDR3 region is CASSLGGQETQYF. The CDR3 region has the DNA TGTGCCAGCAGTTTAGGGGGGCAGGAGACCCAGTACTTC. V and J are TRBV28 and TRBJ2-5; D could derive from TRBD1 or TRBD2 (6 bases each). The ends were cut back, 2 bases at V and 5 bases at J, with 9 bases in the middle. Germline V lookup: CDR1 MDHEN, CDR2 SYDVKM. This CDR3 is 13 amino acids long. Looking up the rest from reference TRBV28 and TRBJ2-5 gives the full variable domain: DVKVTQSSRYLVKRTGEKVFLECVQDMDHENMFWYRQDPGLGLRLIYFSYDVKMKEKGDIPEGYSVSREKKERFSLILESASTNQTSMYLCASSLGGQETQYFGPGTRLLVL.